This entry describes one T cell receptor (beta chain). Its antigen remains unidentified. Treatment given: around 19 received Ad26.COV2.S at low or high dose, single or two shots; roughly five received placebo; per-sample allocation not given. Each sample was drawn 63 days after the first injection (of vaccine or placebo). It was Wuhan-strain SARS-CoV-2 spike that the Ad26 vaccine vector expressed. Germline CDR1 is SNHLY and CDR2 is FYNNEI. V shed 6 bases and J shed 5 bases, with 10 bases lying between them. This CDR3 contains 12 residues. The sample originates from a study of Ad26.COV2.S vaccination and SARS-CoV-2 variants. Study outcomes and limitations: Recipients of vaccine and of placebo showed similar breadth of their non-spike TCR repertoires. Measures of TCR breadth and depth may have fallen short of total T cell responses.

Sequenced by immunoSEQ multiplex PCR; TCRdb stores in-frame clones only, minus some. Of about 390,000 clones in the sample, about 92% were seen once. The chain carries TRBV2 and TRBJ2-5; D gene uncertain. This material consisted of peripheral blood, taken in a trial of Ad26.COV2.S vaccine versus placebo. The origin of this receptor is a person between 18 and 60 years old who received the Ad26.COV2.S COVID-19 vaccine or a placebo. DNA of the CDR3: TGTGCCAGCAGATTTAGGGATGAGACCCAGTACTTC. As protein: CASRFRDETQYF.